This TCR beta chain is from a study of blood T cells in healthy people across ages. Regarding the study as a whole: The study found more naive CD4+ cells and higher diversity in long-lived than aged donors. The lack of PBMC sorting stopped any conclusive naive versus antigen-experienced comparison.

It was with a sample-barcoded 5' primer and a J-beta primer mix that a second PCR of roughly 6 to 12 cycles was run. One entry per CDR3 protein results from TCRdb running MiXCR on the 5' RACE reads. The sample has about 1.8 million distinct CDR3 sequences; 49% are singletons. The people who gave samples were healthy Caucasians from Russia, aged roughly 6 to 100. Details on this clonotype: The target antigen is unknown.

V dropped 7 bases and J dropped 2 bases, with 12 bases sitting between them. The germline gives CDR1 MNHEY, CDR2 SVGEGT. This CDR3 has 13 residues. Sample: blood. The sequence was collected from a woman between 40 and 50 years old in good health. J is TRBJ2-7 and V is TRBV6-2 or TRBV6-3; D may be TRBD2 (6 bases). The CDR3 here is CASTRDATYEQYF. The DNA for the CDR3 is TGTGCCAGCACGCGGGACGCCACCTACGAGCAGTACTTC.